These 7 T cell receptor beta chains originate from one sample sequenced in a study of OX40 agonist ivuxolimab in advanced cancers. Assay used: immunoSEQ multiplex PCR; TCRdb lists only in-frame clones, some missing. Of some 66,000 clones in the sample, about three quarters were seen once. The sequencing here drew on CD4+ or CD8+ T cells sorted from blood, taken in a trial of the OX40 agonist ivuxolimab. Receptor source: an adult with an advanced solid tumor such as melanoma, head and neck, liver or kidney cancer.

V is TRBV5-8 and J is TRBJ2-4; 8 nucleotides match TRBD1. The trim removed 4 bases at V and 6 bases at J, leaving 3 bases unmatched. The CDR3 has 13 amino acids. Per germline, CDR1 SGHTS and CDR2 YDEGEE. This CDR3 is CASSPDRANIQYF. As DNA, the CDR3 is TGTGCCAGCAGCCCGGACAGGGCAAACATTCAGTACTTC.

V gene TRBV19 combines with J gene TRBJ1-3; D call uncertain. This CDR3 spans 17 amino acids. Trimming took off 4 bases at V and 0 bases at J, with 16 bases between the two ends. Germline assignment: CDR1 LNHDA and CDR2 SQIVND (reference sequence). The CDR3 nucleotides are TGTGCCAGTAGTACAAGACATGGAACAAGCTCTGGAAACACCATATATTTT. It translates to CASSTRHGTSSGNTIYF. Supplemented by reference TRBV19 and TRBJ1-3, the full variable domain reads DGGITQSPKYLFRKEGQNVTLSCEQNLNHDAMYWYRQDPGQGLRLIYYSQIVNDFQKGDIAEGYSVSREKKESFPLTVTSAQKNPTAFYLCASSTRHGTSSGNTIYFGEGSWLTVV.

This chain connects TRBV5-1 to TRBJ2-1, with 12 bases lining up with TRBD2. J was trimmed by 4 bases and V by 4 bases; bases with no gene match: 3. This CDR3 is 15 amino acids long. Germline V gene lookup returns CDR1 SGHRS and CDR2 YFSETQ. The CDR3 spells CASSTGTSGYNEQFF. In DNA, the CDR3 is TGCGCCAGCAGCACCGGGACTAGCGGGTACAATGAGCAGTTCTTC.

This clone was seen more than once but under ten times. This chain connects TRBV5-4 to TRBJ1-2, with D unresolved. The CDR3 covers 12 residues. V was shortened by 2 bases and J by 8 bases, with 10 bases between the two germline ends. Germline V lookup: CDR1 SGHNT, CDR2 YYREEE (reference sequence). CDR3 residues: CASSFEARGYTF. The CDR3 DNA follows: TGTGCCAGCAGCTTTGAAGCGAGGGGCTACACCTTC.

The V and J genes are TRBV5-1 and TRBJ2-5; D tentatively reads TRBD1 or TRBD2 (5 bases each). The length of the CDR3 is 15 residues. V dropped 4 bases and J dropped 5 bases, with 18 bases sitting between them. From germline, CDR1 is SGHRS and CDR2 YFSETQ. The CDR3 is CASSPTAGERETQYF. The CDR3 DNA reads as TGCGCCAGCAGCCCGACAGCCGGGGAGAGGGAGACCCAGTACTTC.

This clone was seen once. The J gene is TRBJ1-1, the V gene TRBV2; TRBD1 agrees at 7 bases. This CDR3 region has 14 residues. Per germline, CDR1 SNHLY and CDR2 FYNNEI. V shed 4 bases and J 4 bases; nucleotides not matched to a gene: 6. The CDR3 here is CASSANRGFTEAFF. CDR3 nucleotides: TGTGCCAGCAGTGCCAACAGGGGTTTCACTGAAGCTTTCTTT.

The V gene is TRBV5-1, the J gene TRBJ1-2; D remains ambiguous. Trimming took 0 bases from V and 0 from J, leaving 6 bases between them. Germline V gene sequence: CDR1 SGHRS, CDR2 YFSETQ. The length of the CDR3 is 14 residues. The CDR3 here is CASSLDRSNYGYTF. DNA of the CDR3: TGCGCCAGCAGCTTGGATCGGTCTAACTATGGCTACACCTTC.